What follows are 26 T cell receptor beta chains derived from one specimen sequenced in a study of blood T cell repertoires in COVID-19. The data were produced by immunoSEQ multiplex PCR, yet TCRdb's version contains in-frame clones alone and is incomplete. Counted here are around 21,000 clones, roughly 84% occurring once; the ten biggest clones make up about 2.9%. The specimen sequenced was peripheral blood. These receptors were obtained from a man aged 40-49 years with acute or convalescent COVID-19.

This clone was observed a single time. CDR3 protein: CSASDGGNTEAFF. CDR3 DNA: TGCAGTGCTAGTGATGGAGGGAACACTGAAGCTTTCTTT. The gene calls are TRBV20-1 and TRBJ1-1; no definite D call. The CDR3 length is 13 residues. V lost 3 bases and J lost 1, with 9 bases in between. Germline lookup yields CDR1 DFQATT and CDR2 SNEGSKA (reference sequence).

V usage is TRBV9 and J usage is TRBJ2-7; no clear D gene. V was pared by 5 bases and J by 6 bases, with 18 bases between. The V gene's germline CDR1 is SGDLS and CDR2 YYNGEE. The CDR3 has 14 amino acids. This CDR3 is CASRRNLGRGEQYF. DNA for the CDR3: TGTGCCAGCAGGCGAAATCTGGGTAGAGGCGAGCAGTACTTC.

The J gene is TRBJ1-6, the V gene TRBV28, with D perhaps matching TRBD1 (5 bases). The ends were cut back, 5 bases at V and 7 bases at J, with 15 bases in the middle. Germline V CDR1 and CDR2: MDHEN, SYDVKM. This CDR3 is built from 15 residues. The CDR3 nucleotides read TGTGCCAGCAGTCCCCCGTGGGGCGAAAATTCACCCCTCCACTTT. Amino acid sequence: CASSPPWGENSPLHF.

The V and J genes are TRBV27 and TRBJ1-1, with D possibly being TRBD1 (5 bases). The CDR3 is made up of 18 amino acids. Trimming stripped 6 bases from V and 0 bases from J, with 23 bases between. Germline V gives CDR1 MNHEY, CDR2 SMNVEV (reference sequence). The CDR3 is CASSPGLGGGGMNTEAFF. CDR3 sequence (DNA): TGTGCCAGCAGCCCGGGACTGGGCGGCGGGGGGATGAACACTGAAGCTTTCTTT.

The rearrangement links TRBV4-2 to TRBJ1-3, with a tentative D call TRBD1 (6 bases). Trimming took off 0 bases at V and 2 bases at J, with 11 bases between the two ends. The CDR3 contains 16 residues. From germline, CDR1 is LGHNA and CDR2 YNFKEQ. The CDR3 here is CASSQDGAGAGNTIYF. The CDR3 nucleotides are TGTGCCAGCAGCCAAGATGGGGCAGGGGCTGGAAACACCATATATTTT.

This clone was seen once. CDR3 loop: CSVEDSSSYEQYF. The CDR3 bases are TGCAGCGTTGAGGACAGTAGCTCCTACGAGCAGTACTTC. The chain links TRBV29-1 to TRBJ2-7; a possible D gene is TRBD1 (6 bases). From germline, CDR1 is SQVTM and CDR2 ANQGSEA. Trimming cost V 3 bases and J 0 bases, with 9 bases left between them. This CDR3 contains 13 residues.

The chain recombines TRBV30 with TRBJ2-2; 12 bases line up with TRBD1. V lost 8 bases and J lost 3; bases outside the gene matches: 7. This CDR3 comprises 15 residues. From germline, CDR1 is GTSNPN and CDR2 SVGIG (reference sequence). CDR3 loop: CARRDRGRDTGELFF. CDR3 DNA sequence: TGTGCCCGACGGGACAGGGGGCGCGACACCGGGGAGCTGTTTTTT.

V is TRBV7-9 and J is TRBJ2-7; TRBD1 aligns across 8 bases. The trim removed 5 bases at V and 2 bases at J, leaving 5 bases unmatched. CDR1 and CDR2 from the germline V gene are SEHNR and FQNEAQ (reference sequence). The CDR3 runs to 14 residues. The DNA for the CDR3 is TGTGCCAGCAGCCGGACAGGGCCCACCTACGAGCAGTACTTC. Its translation is CASSRTGPTYEQYF.

The rearrangement joins TRBV18 to TRBJ2-1, with 11 bases lining up with TRBD2. Germline V gene lookup returns CDR1 KGHSH and CDR2 LQKENI. CDR3 length: 16 amino acids. V trimming: 0 bases; J trimming: 9 bases; junction bases outside the gene matches: 7. CDR3 amino acids: CASSPPGLAERGEQFF. Here the CDR3 DNA reads TGTGCCAGCTCACCACCGGGACTAGCGGAAAGAGGTGAGCAGTTCTTC. The whole variable domain, filled in from reference TRBV18 and TRBJ2-1, reads NAGVMQNPRHLVRRRGQEARLRCSPMKGHSHVYWYRQLPEEGLKFMVYLQKENIIDESGMPKERFSAEFPKEGPSILRIQQVVRGDSAAYFCASSPPGLAERGEQFFGPGTRLTVL.

The chain combines TRBV18 with TRBJ1-2; 9 nucleotides line up with TRBD1. CDR1 and CDR2 from the germline V gene are KGHSH and LQKENI. V was pared by 8 bases and J by 7 bases, with 8 bases of the junction left unmatched. The CDR3 sequence is 13 residues long. CDR3 DNA sequence: TGTGCCAGCAAGGGACAGGGTATAGCTGGCTACACCTTC. Protein sequence: CASKGQGIAGYTF.

This rearrangement joins TRBV6-1 to TRBJ1-5; the D is unclear. Trimming left V 1 base short and J 4 bases short, with 8 bases between. Germline loops: CDR1 MNHNS, CDR2 SASEGT. CDR3 length: 14 residues. The CDR3 here is CASSEVGGNQPQHF. The CDR3 DNA reads TGTGCCAGCAGTGAAGTAGGAGGTAATCAGCCCCAGCATTTT.

The chain combines TRBV7-9 with TRBJ1-3, with no clear D. Looked up from germline, CDR1 is SEHNR and CDR2 is FQNEAQ (reference sequence). The CDR3 covers 14 residues. V was pared by 6 bases and J by 0 bases, with 9 bases between. The CDR3 sequence: CASSTVFSGNTIYF. In nucleotides, the CDR3 is TGTGCCAGCAGTACTGTCTTCTCTGGAAACACCATATATTTT.

This chain connects TRBV4-1 to TRBJ2-1, with D tentatively TRBD2 (5 bases). The germline V and J ends were trimmed by 4 bases and 8 bases, with 15 bases remaining between them. Germline loops: CDR1 MGHRA, CDR2 YSYEKL. The CDR3 extends over 14 amino acids. The CDR3 coding sequence is TGCGCCAGCAGCCCAGGTCGGGGAATGGATGAGCAGTTCTTC. This encodes CASSPGRGMDEQFF.

V and J are TRBV7-2 and TRBJ1-1; 7 bases fit TRBD1. This CDR3 contains 14 residues. The germline CDR1 and CDR2 sequences are SGHTA and FQGNSA. Trimming cost V 5 bases and J 1 base; bases outside gene matches: 4. The CDR3 DNA is TGTGCCAGCAGCCCGGGGACAGCGAACACTGAAGCTTTCTTT. It is translated as CASSPGTANTEAFF.

This clone was detected only a few times. The J gene is TRBJ2-1, the V gene TRBV6-2 or TRBV6-3; 7 bases align to TRBD2. Germline assignment: CDR1 MNHEY and CDR2 SVGEGT. The junction had 13 bases not matched to a gene; V was cut back by 5 bases and J by 6 bases. CDR3 length: 16 residues. The CDR3 region has the DNA TGTGCCAGCAGTCCCCTATGGGGGAGGGCCCCCAATGAGCAGTTCTTC. Translation: CASSPLWGRAPNEQFF.

The chain couples TRBV29-1 to TRBJ1-1; TRBD1 agrees at 8 bases. The CDR3 is made up of 13 amino acids. Germline V gene data show CDR1 as SQVTM and CDR2 as ANQGSEA. J was trimmed by 11 bases and V by 0 bases; bases with no gene match: 8. This CDR3 reads CSVEEDRGAVAFF. The CDR3 nucleotides read TGCAGCGTTGAAGAAGACAGGGGTGCGGTGGCTTTCTTT.

The V and J genes are TRBV19 and TRBJ1-5, with 7 bases identical to TRBD1. Germline V gene sequence: CDR1 LNHDA, CDR2 SQIVND (reference sequence). The CDR3 spans 14 residues. The V segment lost 3 bases and the J segment 4 bases; nucleotides outside the gene matches: 3. The CDR3 loop is CASSISGGNQPQHF. The CDR3, as DNA: TGTGCCAGTAGTATCTCAGGGGGGAATCAGCCCCAGCATTTT.

The chain links TRBV5-1 to TRBJ2-3, with 7 positions matching TRBD2. Trimming at V came to 0 bases and at J to 2 bases, leaving 6 bases not matched to a gene. This CDR3 has 16 amino acids. Germline V gene sequence: CDR1 SGHRS, CDR2 YFSETQ. The CDR3: CASSLEPSGNTDTQYF. For the CDR3, the DNA is TGCGCCAGCAGCTTGGAGCCTAGCGGAAACACAGATACGCAGTATTTT.

This chain joins TRBV28 and TRBJ1-4, with D perhaps TRBD1 (5 bases). The germline CDR1 and CDR2 sequences are MDHEN and SYDVKM. V lost 2 bases to trimming and J lost 6 bases, with 7 bases between them. The length of the CDR3 is 13 residues. The CDR3 region has the DNA TGTGCCAGCAGTTTAGGGGGGGATGAAAAACTGTTTTTT. It yields the protein CASSLGGDEKLFF.

The chain has TRBV6-2 or TRBV6-3 and TRBJ1-6; D remains unclear. The CDR3 contains 16 residues. Trimming took off 6 bases at V and 7 bases at J, with 19 bases between the two ends. From germline, CDR1 is MNHEY and CDR2 SVGEGT. The CDR3 region is CASSLSPGSRNSPLHF. The CDR3 DNA reads as TGTGCCAGCAGCCTAAGCCCAGGATCTCGAAATTCACCCCTCCACTTT.

This clone was found a few times. The chain couples TRBV3-1 (or the pseudogene TRBV3-2) to TRBJ1-1, with 9 bases matching TRBD1. V lost 4 bases and J lost 1; bases outside the gene matches: 4. Germline-derived CDR1 and CDR2 are LGHDT and YNNKEL (reference sequence). CDR3 length: 15 residues. The CDR3, as DNA: TGTGCCAGCAGCCCGACGGGACAGGGGAACACTGAAGCTTTCTTT. It encodes CASSPTGQGNTEAFF.

The chain recombines TRBV14 with TRBJ1-1, with D tentatively TRBD1 (6 bases). V shed 7 bases and J shed 0 bases, with 9 bases lying between them. Per germline, CDR1 SGHDN and CDR2 FVKESK. The CDR3 spans 13 residues. The CDR3 DNA follows: TGTGCCAGCATGGGGGCCATGAACACTGAAGCTTTCTTT. It yields the protein CASMGAMNTEAFF.

The rearrangement joins TRBV18 to TRBJ1-1; a weak D match, TRBD1 (5 bases). Germline V gene lookup returns CDR1 KGHSH and CDR2 LQKENI. Trimming took off 0 bases at V and 4 bases at J, with 9 bases between the two ends. CDR3 length equals 14 residues. CDR3 DNA: TGTGCCAGCTCACCACCCCGGGGGTCCACTGAAGCTTTCTTT. This sequence encodes CASSPPRGSTEAFF.

This sequence joins TRBV14 and TRBJ1-6, with TRBD1 identical over 7 bases. Germline V gives CDR1 SGHDN, CDR2 FVKESK. The V gene end was trimmed by 1 base and the J gene end by 7 bases; junction bases not matched to a gene: 7. This CDR3 spans 16 amino acids. As DNA, the CDR3 is TGTGCCAGCAGCCAAGGATGGGGACAGATAAATTCACCCCTCCACTTT. Translating gives CASSQGWGQINSPLHF.

The rearrangement uses TRBV5-1 and TRBJ1-2, with D maybe TRBD1 (5 bases). The germline CDR1 and CDR2 sequences are SGHRS and YFSETQ. The germline V and J ends were trimmed by 6 bases and 8 bases, with 17 bases remaining between them. The CDR3 consists of 13 residues. DNA of the CDR3: TGCGCCAGCAACGAGGCAGGGCCCGGAGGCTACACCTTC. Translation gives CASNEAGPGGYTF.

J is TRBJ1-5 and V is TRBV12-5, with D unresolved. V lost 3 bases, J lost 5 bases, and 11 bases lay in between. From germline, CDR1 is LGHNT and CDR2 FRNRAP. The CDR3 totals 14 residues. CDR3 coding DNA: TGTGCTAGTGGTTTTGGAGGATTTTATCAGCCCCAGCATTTT. It codes for CASGFGGFYQPQHF.